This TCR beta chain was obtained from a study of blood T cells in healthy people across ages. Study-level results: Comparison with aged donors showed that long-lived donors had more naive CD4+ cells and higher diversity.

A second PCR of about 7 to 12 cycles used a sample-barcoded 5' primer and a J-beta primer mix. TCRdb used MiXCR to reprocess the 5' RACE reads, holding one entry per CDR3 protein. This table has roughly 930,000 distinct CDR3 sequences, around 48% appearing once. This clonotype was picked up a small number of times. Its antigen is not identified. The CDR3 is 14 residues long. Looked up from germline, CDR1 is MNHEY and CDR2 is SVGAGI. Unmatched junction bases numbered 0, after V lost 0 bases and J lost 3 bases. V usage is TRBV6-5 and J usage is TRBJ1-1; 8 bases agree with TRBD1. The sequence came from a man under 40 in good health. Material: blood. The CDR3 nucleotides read TGTGCCAGCAGTTACTCACAGGGGGACACTGAAGCTTTCTTT. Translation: CASSYSQGDTEAFF.